This T cell receptor (beta chain) was identified during a study of shared clonotypes between healthy human individuals. The wider study: Participating donors consisted of a couple of women and a few men aged 18 to 49.

Worth noting for this clone: Its antigen is as yet unknown.

The V gene's germline CDR1 is SGHRS and CDR2 YFSETQ. The CDR3 sequence is 16 residues long. The V gene end was trimmed by 4 bases and the J gene end by 0 bases; junction bases not matched to a gene: 7. General study points: Naive CD4 clonotype sharing across a handful of donors was approximately 5%. An anticipated effect of sequencing depth on clonotype sharing among donors was recognized.

This table comes from immunoSEQ multiplex PCR, and its TCRdb copy is limited to in-frame clones, with some not included. The sample includes 2 million to 3 million clones, approximately 93% of them seen just once. The rearrangement links TRBV5-1 to TRBJ2-7; TRBD1 agrees at 10 bases. This receptor was obtained from a man younger than 35 in good health. Some clones in this sample may be carry-over from other donors' samples. Sequenced material: naive CD4+ T cells from PBMCs. Documented subset: CD45RA+ positively selected. The CDR3 here is CASSRQGASVSYEQYF. The CDR3 nucleotides read TGCGCCAGCAGCAGACAGGGGGCATCGGTCTCCTACGAGCAGTACTTC. Complete variable domain (other parts from reference TRBV5-1 and TRBJ2-7): KAGVTQTPRYLIKTRGQQVTLSCSPISGHRSVSWYQQTPGQGLQFLFEYFSETQRNKGNFPGRFSGRQFSNSRSEMNVSTLELGDSALYLCASSRQGASVSYEQYFGPGTRLTVT.